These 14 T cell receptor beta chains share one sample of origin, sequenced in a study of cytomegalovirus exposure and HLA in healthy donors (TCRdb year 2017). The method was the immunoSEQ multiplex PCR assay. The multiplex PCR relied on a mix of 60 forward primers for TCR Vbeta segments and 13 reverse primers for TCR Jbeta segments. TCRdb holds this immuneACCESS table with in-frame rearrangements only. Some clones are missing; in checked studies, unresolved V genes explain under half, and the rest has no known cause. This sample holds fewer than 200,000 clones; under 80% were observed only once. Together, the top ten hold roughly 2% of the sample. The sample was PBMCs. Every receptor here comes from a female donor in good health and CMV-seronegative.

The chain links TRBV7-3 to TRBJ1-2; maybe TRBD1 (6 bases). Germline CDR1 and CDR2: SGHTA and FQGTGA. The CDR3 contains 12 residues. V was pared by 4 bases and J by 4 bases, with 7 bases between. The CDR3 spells CASSSRGYGYTF. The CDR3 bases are TGTGCCAGCAGCTCCAGGGGCTATGGCTACACCTTC.

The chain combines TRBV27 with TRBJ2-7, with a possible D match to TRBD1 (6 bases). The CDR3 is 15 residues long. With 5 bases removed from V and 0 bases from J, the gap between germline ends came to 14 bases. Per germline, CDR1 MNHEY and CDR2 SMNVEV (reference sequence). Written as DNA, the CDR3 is TGTGCCAGCAGTCCACAGGGAGTCTTCTCCTACGAGCAGTACTTC. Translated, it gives CASSPQGVFSYEQYF.

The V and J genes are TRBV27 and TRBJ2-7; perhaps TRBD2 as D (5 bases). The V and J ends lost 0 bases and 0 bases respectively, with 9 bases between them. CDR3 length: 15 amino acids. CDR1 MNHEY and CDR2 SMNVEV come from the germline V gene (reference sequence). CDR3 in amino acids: CASSLSSGDSYEQYF. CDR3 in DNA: TGTGCCAGCAGTTTATCCAGCGGTGACTCCTACGAGCAGTACTTC.

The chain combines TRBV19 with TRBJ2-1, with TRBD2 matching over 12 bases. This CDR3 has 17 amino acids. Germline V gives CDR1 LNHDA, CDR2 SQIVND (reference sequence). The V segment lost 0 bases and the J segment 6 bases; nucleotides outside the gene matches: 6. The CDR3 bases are TGTGCCAGTAGTATAGAGGCGACTAGCGGGGGAAGCAATGAGCAGTTCTTC. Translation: CASSIEATSGGSNEQFF.

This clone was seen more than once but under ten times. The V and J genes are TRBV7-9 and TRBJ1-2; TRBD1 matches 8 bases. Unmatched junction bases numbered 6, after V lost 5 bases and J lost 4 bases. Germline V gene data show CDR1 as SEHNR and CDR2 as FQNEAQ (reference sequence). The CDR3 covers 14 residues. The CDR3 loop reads CASSRTGWAYGYTF. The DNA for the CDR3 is TGTGCCAGCAGCCGGACAGGGTGGGCCTATGGCTACACCTTC.

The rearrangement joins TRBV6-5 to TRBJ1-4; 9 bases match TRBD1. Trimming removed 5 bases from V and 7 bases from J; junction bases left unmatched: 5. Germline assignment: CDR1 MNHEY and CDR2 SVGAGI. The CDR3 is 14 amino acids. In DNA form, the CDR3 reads TGTGCCAGCAGTGAAGGGACAGGGTTTGAAAAACTGTTTTTT. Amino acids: CASSEGTGFEKLFF.

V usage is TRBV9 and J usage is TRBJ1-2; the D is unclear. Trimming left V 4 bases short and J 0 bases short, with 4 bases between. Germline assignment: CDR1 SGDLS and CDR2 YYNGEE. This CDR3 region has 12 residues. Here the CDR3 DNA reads TGTGCCAGCAGCATTACTAACTATGGCTACACCTTC. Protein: CASSITNYGYTF.

The CDR3 is CASSEESVFGYEQYF. The CDR3 DNA follows: TGTGCCAGCAGTGAAGAGAGCGTTTTTGGCTACGAGCAGTACTTC. This rearrangement joins TRBV6-1 to TRBJ2-7; no clear D gene. This CDR3 spans 15 amino acids. Germline CDR1 MNHNS, CDR2 SASEGT. Trimming took off 1 base at V and 3 bases at J, with 13 bases between the two ends.

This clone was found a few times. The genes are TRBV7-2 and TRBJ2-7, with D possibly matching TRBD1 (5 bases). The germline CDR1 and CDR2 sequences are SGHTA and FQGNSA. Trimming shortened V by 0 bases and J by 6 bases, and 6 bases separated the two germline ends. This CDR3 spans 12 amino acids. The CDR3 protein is CASSLAGAEQYF. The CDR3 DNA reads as TGTGCCAGCAGCTTAGCAGGGGCCGAGCAGTACTTC.

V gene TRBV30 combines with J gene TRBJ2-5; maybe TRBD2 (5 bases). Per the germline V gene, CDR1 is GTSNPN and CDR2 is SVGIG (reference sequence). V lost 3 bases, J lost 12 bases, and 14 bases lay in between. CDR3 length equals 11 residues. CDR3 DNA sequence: TGTGCCTGGAGCTCTTCCGGGATTAAGTACTTC. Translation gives CAWSSSGIKYF. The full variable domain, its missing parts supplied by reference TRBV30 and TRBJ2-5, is SQTIHQWPATLVQPVGSPLSLECTVEGTSNPNLYWYRQAAGRGLQLLFYSVGIGQISSEVPQNLSASRPQDRQFILSSKKLLLSDSGFYLCAWSSSGIKYFGPGTRLLVL.

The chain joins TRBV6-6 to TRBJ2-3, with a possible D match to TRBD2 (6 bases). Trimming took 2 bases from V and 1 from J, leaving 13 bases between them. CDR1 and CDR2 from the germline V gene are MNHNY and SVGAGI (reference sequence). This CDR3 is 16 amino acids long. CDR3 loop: CASSYQDGGGTDTQYF. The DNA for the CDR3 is TGTGCCAGCAGTTACCAGGATGGCGGGGGCACAGATACGCAGTATTTT.

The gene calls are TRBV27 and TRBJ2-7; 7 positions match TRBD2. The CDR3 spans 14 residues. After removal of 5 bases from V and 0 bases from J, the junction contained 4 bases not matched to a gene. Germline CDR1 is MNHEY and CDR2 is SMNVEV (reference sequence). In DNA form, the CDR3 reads TGTGCCAGCAGTACTAGCGTCAGCTCCTACGAGCAGTACTTC. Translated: CASSTSVSSYEQYF.

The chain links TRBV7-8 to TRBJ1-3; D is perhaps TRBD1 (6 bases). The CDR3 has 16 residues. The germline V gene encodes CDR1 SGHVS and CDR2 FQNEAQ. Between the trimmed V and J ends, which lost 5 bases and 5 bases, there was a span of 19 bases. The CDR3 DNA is TGTGCCAGCAGCGATACGGACAGACCGACAAGAAACACCATATATTTT. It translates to CASSDTDRPTRNTIYF.

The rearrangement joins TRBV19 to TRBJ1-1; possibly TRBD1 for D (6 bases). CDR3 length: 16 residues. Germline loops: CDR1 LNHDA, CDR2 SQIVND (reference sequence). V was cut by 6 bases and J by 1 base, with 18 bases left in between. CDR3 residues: CASSPDWAGANTEAFF. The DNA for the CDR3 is TGTGCCAGTAGCCCTGACTGGGCGGGGGCGAACACTGAAGCTTTCTTT.